This is a list of T cell receptor beta chains from one sample in a study of cytomegalovirus exposure and HLA in healthy donors. Sequencing was performed with immunoSEQ multiplex PCR; in TCRdb, only in-frame clones are kept and a portion is missing. This sample has 150,000 to 200,000 clones, with roughly 80% found just once. Sequenced: PBMCs. The receptors originated from a man aged 35-49 years in good health and CMV-seronegative. Both conserved end residues are part of each CDR3. Each record gives: V gene, D gene, J gene, CDR3 length, clone size, CDR3 DNA, CDR3 protein. A D gene is named only where the DNA matches it firmly. Only part of the rows carry a size: once, few, many, or a class if the clone is expanded.

v_call: TRBV4-2; d_call: -; j_call: TRBJ2-7; cdr3_length: 17; clone_size: -; cdr3_nt: TGTGCCAGCAGCCAACCCATTTCCGGGACGGGAGTCTACGAGCAGTACTTC; cdr3_aa: CASSQPISGTGVYEQYF
v_call: TRBV19; d_call: -; j_call: TRBJ2-2; cdr3_length: 14; clone_size: -; cdr3_nt: TGTGCCAGTAGTATTAGAGGGAACACCGGGGAGCTGTTTTTT; cdr3_aa: CASSIRGNTGELFF
v_call: TRBV6-5; d_call: -; j_call: TRBJ1-2; cdr3_length: 13; clone_size: -; cdr3_nt: TGTGCCAGCAGTTACTCGAGGGACTATGGCTACACCTTC; cdr3_aa: CASSYSRDYGYTF
v_call: TRBV7-3; d_call: -; j_call: TRBJ1-1; cdr3_length: 14; clone_size: -; cdr3_nt: TGTGCCAGCAGCTTCACAGGGTCGGGGACTGAAGCTTTCTTT; cdr3_aa: CASSFTGSGTEAFF
v_call: TRBV7-2; d_call: TRBD2; j_call: TRBJ2-5; cdr3_length: 15; clone_size: -; cdr3_nt: TGTGCCAGCAGCTATAGCGGGGGGGCGGTGGAGACCCAGTACTTC; cdr3_aa: CASSYSGGAVETQYF
v_call: TRBV30; d_call: TRBD2; j_call: TRBJ2-1; cdr3_length: 14; clone_size: once; cdr3_nt: TGTGCCTGGGGAGCGGGGGGGCCGAGTAATGAGCAGTTCTTC; cdr3_aa: CAWGAGGPSNEQFF
v_call: TRBV7-6; d_call: TRBD1; j_call: TRBJ1-1; cdr3_length: 19; clone_size: -; cdr3_nt: TGTGCCAGCAGCTTAGCTCCCACCGGGGTACAGGGGGCGGGAACTGAAGCTTTCTTT; cdr3_aa: CASSLAPTGVQGAGTEAFF
v_call: TRBV28; d_call: -; j_call: TRBJ1-1; cdr3_length: 11; clone_size: once; cdr3_nt: TGTGCCAGCAGTTTTGTCGCTGAAGCTTTCTTT; cdr3_aa: CASSFVAEAFF
v_call: TRBV30; d_call: -; j_call: TRBJ1-2; cdr3_length: 12; clone_size: -; cdr3_nt: TGTGCCTGGACGGGGGGCATGTATGGCTACACCTTC; cdr3_aa: CAWTGGMYGYTF
v_call: TRBV6-5; d_call: -; j_call: TRBJ1-6; cdr3_length: 15; clone_size: -; cdr3_nt: TGTGCCAGCAGTTACCGGGGGAACTATAATTCACCCCTCCACTTT; cdr3_aa: CASSYRGNYNSPLHF
v_call: TRBV5-1; d_call: -; j_call: TRBJ1-5; cdr3_length: 16; clone_size: few; cdr3_nt: TGCGCCAGCAGAGCGGGGGGAGTGAATAGCAATCAGCCCCAGCATTTT; cdr3_aa: CASRAGGVNSNQPQHF
v_call: TRBV2; d_call: TRBD1; j_call: TRBJ2-7; cdr3_length: 17; clone_size: -; cdr3_nt: TGTGCCAGCAGTTCGCCGATTGGACAGGGTCTTTCCTACGAGCAGTACTTC; cdr3_aa: CASSSPIGQGLSYEQYF
v_call: TRBV7-2; d_call: -; j_call: TRBJ2-7; cdr3_length: 14; clone_size: -; cdr3_nt: TGTGCCAGCAGCTATAGGGGCAGAGGAGACGAGCAGTACTTC; cdr3_aa: CASSYRGRGDEQYF
v_call: TRBV15; d_call: TRBD1; j_call: TRBJ1-2; cdr3_length: 15; clone_size: -; cdr3_nt: TGTGCCACCAGCAGAGATCGGGGACAGAACTATGGCTACACCTTC; cdr3_aa: CATSRDRGQNYGYTF
v_call: TRBV7-2; d_call: -; j_call: TRBJ1-1; cdr3_length: 12; clone_size: -; cdr3_nt: TGTGCCAGCAGCTGGGGGGTGGGGGTGGCTTTCTTT; cdr3_aa: CASSWGVGVAFF
v_call: TRBV28; d_call: -; j_call: TRBJ1-3; cdr3_length: 13; clone_size: -; cdr3_nt: TGTGCCACCCACACAGGGTTCGGAAACACCATATATTTT; cdr3_aa: CATHTGFGNTIYF
v_call: TRBV28; d_call: -; j_call: TRBJ2-3; cdr3_length: 15; clone_size: -; cdr3_nt: TGTGCCAGCAGTTTAGGGGCAGCTAACACAGATACGCAGTATTTT; cdr3_aa: CASSLGAANTDTQYF
v_call: TRBV5-4; d_call: TRBD2; j_call: TRBJ2-7; cdr3_length: 14; clone_size: -; cdr3_nt: TGTGCCAGCAGCTTGGCGGGGGGGGCTCGCGAGCAGTACTTC; cdr3_aa: CASSLAGGAREQYF
v_call: TRBV27; d_call: -; j_call: TRBJ1-1; cdr3_length: 12; clone_size: -; cdr3_nt: TGTGCCAGCAGTTTACCGGGGCGGGGGGCTTTCTTT; cdr3_aa: CASSLPGRGAFF
v_call: TRBV7-2; d_call: -; j_call: TRBJ2-3; cdr3_length: 16; clone_size: -; cdr3_nt: TGTGCCAGCAGCTTAGGTGGGGGGTATAGCACAGATACGCAGTATTTT; cdr3_aa: CASSLGGGYSTDTQYF
v_call: TRBV7-8; d_call: -; j_call: TRBJ1-2; cdr3_length: 15; clone_size: -; cdr3_nt: TGTGCCAGCAGCTTAGTGGCAGGGGTCCGTGGAGGCTACACCTTC; cdr3_aa: CASSLVAGVRGGYTF
v_call: TRBV7-8; d_call: -; j_call: TRBJ1-2; cdr3_length: 12; clone_size: few; cdr3_nt: TGTGCCAGGACCCCTCCAGGGTATGGCTACACCTTC; cdr3_aa: CARTPPGYGYTF
v_call: TRBV5-1; d_call: TRBD2; j_call: TRBJ2-5; cdr3_length: 14; clone_size: few; cdr3_nt: TGCGCCAGCAGCCCGGGGGGGGGCCTGGAGACCCAGTACTTC; cdr3_aa: CASSPGGGLETQYF
v_call: TRBV7-8; d_call: TRBD1; j_call: TRBJ1-5; cdr3_length: 16; clone_size: -; cdr3_nt: TGTGCCAGCAGCACCGACAGGGGTCGGAGCAATCAGCCCCAGCATTTT; cdr3_aa: CASSTDRGRSNQPQHF
v_call: TRBV29-1; d_call: TRBD1; j_call: TRBJ1-5; cdr3_length: 15; clone_size: -; cdr3_nt: TGCAGCGTTGAGGGGACAGGGGAAGGCAATCAGCCCCAGCATTTT; cdr3_aa: CSVEGTGEGNQPQHF
v_call: TRBV14; d_call: -; j_call: TRBJ2-7; cdr3_length: 13; clone_size: -; cdr3_nt: TGTGCCAGCAGCCAAGTTGCGCGCGGCGAGCAGTACTTC; cdr3_aa: CASSQVARGEQYF
v_call: TRBV12-5; d_call: -; j_call: TRBJ2-3; cdr3_length: 15; clone_size: -; cdr3_nt: TGTGCTAGTGGTTTAGGAGGAGGCCCCACAGATACGCAGTATTTT; cdr3_aa: CASGLGGGPTDTQYF
v_call: TRBV19; d_call: -; j_call: TRBJ2-6; cdr3_length: 15; clone_size: -; cdr3_nt: TGTGCCAGTTCCCCCTTTAACTCTGGGGCCAACGTCCTGACTTTC; cdr3_aa: CASSPFNSGANVLTF
v_call: TRBV28; d_call: -; j_call: TRBJ2-2; cdr3_length: 14; clone_size: -; cdr3_nt: TGTGCCAGCAGACCGGGACTGACCACCGGGGAGCTGTTTTTT; cdr3_aa: CASRPGLTTGELFF
v_call: TRBV5-6; d_call: -; j_call: TRBJ1-1; cdr3_length: 15; clone_size: -; cdr3_nt: TGTGCCAGCAGCGGCTTAGGGGCGACGGGCACTGAAGCTTTCTTT; cdr3_aa: CASSGLGATGTEAFF
v_call: TRBV11-2; d_call: -; j_call: TRBJ2-1; cdr3_length: 14; clone_size: -; cdr3_nt: TGTGCCAGCAGCTTGGCAGGCTCCTACAATGAGCAGTTCTTC; cdr3_aa: CASSLAGSYNEQFF
v_call: TRBV5-4; d_call: TRBD2; j_call: TRBJ2-3; cdr3_length: 16; clone_size: -; cdr3_nt: TGTGCCAGCAGCCTCAGACTAGCGGGAGGCACAGATACGCAGTATTTT; cdr3_aa: CASSLRLAGGTDTQYF